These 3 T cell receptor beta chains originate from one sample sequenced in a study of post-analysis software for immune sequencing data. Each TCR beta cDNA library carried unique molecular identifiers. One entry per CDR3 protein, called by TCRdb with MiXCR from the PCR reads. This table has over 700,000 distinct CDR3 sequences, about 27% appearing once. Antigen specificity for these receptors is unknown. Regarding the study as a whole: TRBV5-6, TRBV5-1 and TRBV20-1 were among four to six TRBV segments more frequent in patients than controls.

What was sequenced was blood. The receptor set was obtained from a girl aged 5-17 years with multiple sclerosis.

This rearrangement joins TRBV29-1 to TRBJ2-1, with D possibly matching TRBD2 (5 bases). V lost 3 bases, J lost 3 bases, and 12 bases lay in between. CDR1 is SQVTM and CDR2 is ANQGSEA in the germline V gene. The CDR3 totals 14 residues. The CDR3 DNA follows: TGCAGCGTTGATCGGCGGGCCCTCTACAATGAGCAGTTCTTC. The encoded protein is CSVDRRALYNEQFF.

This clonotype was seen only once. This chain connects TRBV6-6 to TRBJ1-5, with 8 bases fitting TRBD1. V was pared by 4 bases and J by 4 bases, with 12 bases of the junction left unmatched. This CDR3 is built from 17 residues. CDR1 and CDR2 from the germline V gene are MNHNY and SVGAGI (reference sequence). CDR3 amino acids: CASSLEDRVGPNQPQHF. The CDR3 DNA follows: TGTGCCAGCAGTTTAGAGGACAGGGTAGGTCCGAATCAGCCCCAGCATTTT.

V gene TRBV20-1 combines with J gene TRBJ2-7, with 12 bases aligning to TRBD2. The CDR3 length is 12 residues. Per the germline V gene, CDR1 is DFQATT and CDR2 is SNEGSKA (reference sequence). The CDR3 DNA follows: TGCAGCGGACTAGCGGGACTACCTAGCCAGTACTTC. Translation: CSGLAGLPSQYF.